Presented here are 18 T cell receptor beta chains from one specimen sequenced in a study of Graves' ophthalmopathy and Graves' hyperthyroidism. RNA transcripts were the source from which TCR beta CDR3 regions were amplified. An initial RT-PCR round employing HTBI primers preceded a second-round multiplex PCR. In TCRdb, the multiplex PCR reads were re-called with MiXCR into one record per CDR3 protein. The sample shows 300,000 to 350,000 distinct CDR3 sequences, roughly 17% of them seen only once. The source material was peripheral blood. These receptors originate from an adult man with Graves' ophthalmopathy.

This clonotype was seen ten or more times. The V call is TRBV29-1, the J call TRBJ1-2, with 7 bases fitting TRBD1. This CDR3 is built from 12 residues. Per germline, CDR1 SQVTM and CDR2 ANQGSEA. The trim removed 6 bases at V and 7 bases at J, leaving 8 bases unmatched. The CDR3 region is CSVGDRESGYTF. CDR3 in DNA: TGCAGCGTGGGAGACAGGGAGAGTGGCTACACCTTC. The full variable domain, its missing parts supplied by reference TRBV29-1 and TRBJ1-2, is SAVISQKPSRDICQRGTSLTIQCQVDSQVTMMFWYRQQPGQSLTLIATANQGSEATYESGFVIDKFPISRPNLTFSTLTVSNMSPEDSSIYLCSVGDRESGYTFGSGTRLTVV.

This clonotype was seen at least ten times. Here the CDR3 reads CSARGLAETYEQYF. CDR3 nucleotide sequence: TGCAGTGCGAGGGGACTAGCGGAAACCTACGAGCAGTACTTC. The genes are TRBV20-1 and TRBJ2-7; 11 bases line up with TRBD2. The CDR3 loop spans 14 amino acids. Unmatched junction bases numbered 6, after V lost 6 bases and J lost 2 bases. Germline loops: CDR1 DFQATT, CDR2 SNEGSKA (reference sequence).

Ten or more counts support this clonotype. The CDR3 DNA follows: TGTGCCAGCAGTTCCGCGGGGGAGTCCTACGAGCAGTACTTC. Protein: CASSSAGESYEQYF. The rearrangement links TRBV28 to TRBJ2-7; TRBD2 matches 7 bases. The CDR3 has 14 amino acids. CDR1 is MDHEN and CDR2 is SYDVKM in the germline V gene. The V segment lost 4 bases and the J segment 1 base; nucleotides outside the gene matches: 4.

The V and J genes are TRBV28 and TRBJ1-1; D remains unclear. Deletions cut 9 bases from V and 4 bases from J, with 15 bases between. Germline values: CDR1 MDHEN, CDR2 SYDVKM. The CDR3 loop spans 13 amino acids. The CDR3 loop reads CASPRAGSTEAFF. In nucleotides, the CDR3 is TGTGCCAGTCCTCGGGCGGGGAGCACTGAAGCTTTCTTT.

The rearrangement joins TRBV18 to TRBJ2-7; D is undetermined. The CDR3 has 15 residues. Germline CDR1 and CDR2: KGHSH and LQKENI. Trimming removed 0 bases at V and 3 bases at J, with 12 bases between. This chain's CDR3 is CASSPPGSYFYEQYF. The CDR3 DNA reads TGTGCCAGCTCACCACCGGGTTCTTATTTCTACGAGCAGTACTTC.

This chain links TRBV12-3 or TRBV12-4 with TRBJ2-2; D is ambiguous. CDR3 length: 13 residues. V gave up 6 bases and J gave up 1 base, with 6 bases separating them. Here the CDR3 reads CASSHRNTGELFF. The CDR3 DNA follows: TGTGCCAGCAGCCACAGGAACACCGGGGAGCTGTTTTTT.

This clonotype was counted many times. V gene TRBV4-2 combines with J gene TRBJ1-2; D remains unclear. Germline CDR1 LGHNA, CDR2 YNFKEQ. The ends were cut back, 0 bases at V and 2 bases at J, with 10 bases in the middle. This CDR3 has 15 amino acids. DNA of the CDR3: TGTGCCAGCAGCCAAGATTTCCGCAAGAACTATGGCTACACCTTC. Translating it yields CASSQDFRKNYGYTF.

There are many counts of this clonotype. For the CDR3, the DNA is TGTGCCAGTAGTATGCGGGCCGCTGAAGCTTTCTTT. This gives the protein CASSMRAAEAFF. The rearrangement links TRBV19 to TRBJ1-1; D is ambiguous. The ends were cut back, 3 bases at V and 6 bases at J, with 8 bases in the middle. There are 12 residues in the CDR3. Germline values: CDR1 LNHDA, CDR2 SQIVND (reference sequence).

The V and J genes are TRBV12-3 or TRBV12-4 and TRBJ2-7, with 8 nucleotides matching TRBD2. The CDR3 contains 13 residues. Trimming cost V 7 bases and J 6 bases; bases outside gene matches: 8. The CDR3 region is CASTRGGAGEQYF. In DNA form, the CDR3 reads TGTGCCAGCACCCGGGGGGGCGCGGGCGAGCAGTACTTC.

This clonotype was counted ten times or more. The chain is built from TRBV7-9 and TRBJ1-5; D not resolved. The V gene lost 8 bases and the J gene lost 0 bases, with 5 bases spanning the gap. This CDR3 is built from 12 residues. The germline gives CDR1 SEHNR, CDR2 FQNEAQ (reference sequence). In DNA, the CDR3 is TGTGCCAGCGAGACTAGCAATCAGCCCCAGCATTTT. Its protein product is CASETSNQPQHF.

This clonotype has at least ten counts. The V and J genes are TRBV18 and TRBJ2-5; tentatively, D is TRBD1 (5 bases). This CDR3 contains 13 residues. From germline, CDR1 is KGHSH and CDR2 LQKENI. Trimming shortened V by 4 bases and J by 5 bases, and 11 bases separated the two germline ends. The CDR3 is CASSLRQIETQYF. CDR3 coding DNA: TGTGCCAGCTCACTACGACAGATTGAGACCCAGTACTTC.

There are many counts of this clonotype. V is TRBV10-3 and J is TRBJ2-2; no reliable D call. The CDR3 length is 14 residues. Per germline, CDR1 ENHRY and CDR2 SYGVKD. V dropped 4 bases and J dropped 4 bases, with 10 bases sitting between them. The CDR3 DNA is TGTGCCATCAGTGTTTTTAAGGGCACCGGGGAGCTGTTTTTT. Translation gives CAISVFKGTGELFF.

At least ten counts were recorded for this clonotype. The chain employs TRBV6-1 and TRBJ2-5; TRBD1 is a possible D gene (5 bases). The germline V gene encodes CDR1 MNHNS and CDR2 SASEGT. There are 13 residues in the CDR3. Trimming took 6 bases from V and 7 from J, leaving 15 bases between them. CDR3 residues: CASRNDQGLTQYF. CDR3 DNA sequence: TGTGCCAGCAGGAATGATCAGGGTCTGACCCAGTACTTC.

This clonotype showed up many times. This chain connects TRBV19 to TRBJ1-5; possible D gene TRBD1, 5 bases. Germline V gene lookup returns CDR1 LNHDA and CDR2 SQIVND (reference sequence). V dropped 6 bases and J dropped 0 bases, with 15 bases sitting between them. The CDR3 loop spans 16 amino acids. The CDR3 here is CASRTWGTASNQPQHF. As DNA, the CDR3 is TGTGCCAGTAGGACCTGGGGGACGGCTAGCAATCAGCCCCAGCATTTT.

This clonotype was detected ten times or more. The CDR3: CATSRGGIGYGYTF. The CDR3 DNA is TGTGCCACCAGCAGAGGGGGTATCGGCTATGGCTACACCTTC. The V call is TRBV15, the J call TRBJ1-2; D is uncertain. V shed 1 base and J shed 4 bases, with 10 bases lying between them. The germline V gene encodes CDR1 LNHNV and CDR2 YYDKDF (reference sequence). This CDR3 comprises 14 residues.

This clonotype showed up many times. CDR3: CASSLDRGLTEAFF. Written as DNA, the CDR3 is TGTGCCAGCAGTTTGGACAGGGGGCTCACTGAAGCTTTCTTT. This chain uses TRBV12-3 or TRBV12-4 with TRBJ1-1; 11 bases align to TRBD1. V lost 3 bases to trimming and J lost 4 bases; unmatched junction nucleotides: 1. CDR3 size: 14 residues.

This clonotype was recorded at least ten times. The rearrangement joins TRBV12-3 or TRBV12-4 to TRBJ1-1, with D unclear. Trimming took off 4 bases at V and 6 bases at J, with 9 bases between the two ends. This CDR3 region has 12 residues. The CDR3 DNA sequence: TGTGCCAGCAGTTCCGGGTGGGCTGAAGCTTTCTTT. Protein: CASSSGWAEAFF.

This clonotype was detected ten times or more. V and J are TRBV12-3 or TRBV12-4 and TRBJ1-2, with 8 bases fitting TRBD1. There are 11 residues in the CDR3. The junction had 6 bases not matched to a gene; V was cut back by 5 bases and J by 13 bases. The CDR3 region has the DNA TGTGCCAGCAGTAGGGACAGGACGATCACCTTC. It is translated as CASSRDRTITF.